Listed below are T cell receptor beta chains from one sample, sequenced in a study of T cells in Graves' hyperthyroidism and ophthalmopathy. One entry per CDR3 protein, called by TCRdb with MiXCR from the multiplex PCR reads. The profile shows just over 550,000 distinct CDR3 sequences, roughly 50% of them singletons. Source material: peripheral blood or thyroid tissue (not recorded which). The receptor source for this set is a woman younger than 35 with Graves' hyperthyroidism. The CDR3 runs from the conserved cysteine through the conserved F or W. Fields, in order: J gene, D gene, V gene, clone size, CDR3 protein, CDR3 DNA. A D gene is named only where the DNA matches it firmly. Expanded clones get a size class; other rows say once, few or many, or leave the size out.

>TRBJ2-3|TRBD1|TRBV2|-
CASSAGGKDTQYF
TGTGCCAGCAGTGCAGGGGGCAAAGATACGCAGTATTTT
>TRBJ1-3|-|TRBV7-9|few
CASSLYTGNTIYF
TGTGCCAGCAGCTTGTATACTGGAAACACCATATATTTT
>TRBJ1-1|-|TRBV14|few
CASSQEARWLTEAFF
TGTGCCAGCAGCCAAGAGGCGAGGTGGTTGACTGAAGCTTTCTTT
>TRBJ1-1|-|TRBV2|-
CASSFWRVGATPEAFF
TGTGCCAGCAGTTTCTGGCGCGTTGGGGCTACGCCTGAAGCTTTCTTT
>TRBJ1-2|TRBD1|TRBV7-9|many
CASSLGDRGVGYTF
TGTGCCAGCAGCTTAGGAGACAGGGGAGTTGGCTACACCTTC
>TRBJ1-6|-|TRBV7-9|many
CASSSRTVNSPLHF
TGTGCCAGCAGCTCCAGGACAGTGAATTCACCCCTCCACTTT
>TRBJ1-2|TRBD1|TRBV7-2|-
CASSYDRGNGYTF
TGTGCCAGCAGCTACGACAGGGGGAATGGCTACACCTTC
>TRBJ2-2|-|TRBV29-1|-
CSVEGRSGELFF
TGCAGCGTTGAAGGGCGGAGCGGGGAGCTGTTTTTT
>TRBJ2-7|TRBD2|TRBV10-3|many
CAITEGLADYEQYF
TGTGCCATCACCGAGGGACTAGCGGATTACGAGCAGTACTTC
>TRBJ1-2|-|TRBV10-3|-
CASSEGTRSYGYTF
TGTGCCAGCAGTGAGGGTACTCGTAGCTATGGCTACACCTTC
>TRBJ1-6|-|TRBV7-6|many
CASSLEGGVSPLHF
TGTGCCAGCAGCTTAGAGGGGGGCGTATCACCCCTCCACTTT
>TRBJ2-2|-|TRBV29-1|many
CSVEGGDLNTGELFF
TGCAGCGTTGAAGGGGGGGACTTGAACACCGGGGAGCTGTTTTTT
>TRBJ1-1|-|TRBV20-1|-
CSARGYPNTEAFF
TGCAGTGCTAGAGGCTATCCGAACACTGAAGCTTTCTTT
>TRBJ1-1|-|TRBV7-2|many
CASSVQAYTEAFF
TGTGCCAGCAGCGTACAAGCATACACTGAAGCTTTCTTT
>TRBJ2-5|TRBD2|TRBV20-1|few
CSARTSGQETQYF
TGCAGTGCTCGGACTAGCGGTCAAGAGACCCAGTACTTC
>TRBJ1-3|-|TRBV2|-
CANTAGEGNTIYF
TGTGCCAACACGGCGGGGGAAGGAAACACCATATATTTT
>TRBJ1-4|-|TRBV2|many
CASRDTETISRKLFF
TGTGCCAGCAGAGATACGGAAACCATCAGTAGAAAACTGTTTTTT
>TRBJ1-2|TRBD1|TRBV29-1|once
CSPSTGGYTF
TGCAGCCCCTCGACAGGGGGCTACACCTTC
>TRBJ1-1|TRBD1|TRBV20-1|-
CSALGQGNTEAFF
TGCAGTGCTCTCGGACAGGGAAACACTGAAGCTTTCTTT
>TRBJ1-5|-|TRBV11-2|-
CASSLEGLLRPQHF
TGTGCCAGCAGCTTAGAGGGGCTACTTCGGCCCCAGCATTTT
>TRBJ2-7|TRBD2|TRBV7-9|many
CASRTSGRSYEQYF
TGTGCCAGCAGGACTAGCGGGAGATCGTACGAGCAGTACTTC
>TRBJ1-3|-|TRBV7-9|once
CASSSSFTARAAGNTIYF
TGTGCCAGCAGCTCGAGCTTCACGGCTCGGGCGGCTGGAAACACCATATATTTT
>TRBJ1-6|TRBD1|TRBV15|many
CATSGQGRADSPLHF
TGTGCCACCAGCGGACAGGGGCGCGCTGATTCACCCCTCCACTTT
>TRBJ1-2|-|TRBV10-3|-
CASTLGPINYGYTF
TGTGCCAGCACCCTCGGGCCTATAAACTATGGCTACACCTTC
>TRBJ1-1|-|TRBV29-1|-
CRDRAGNTEAFF
TGCAGAGATAGAGCAGGGAACACTGAAGCTTTCTTT
>TRBJ2-7|TRBD2|TRBV10-3|-
CAISEASSGRGLDEQYF
TGTGCCATCAGTGAGGCGTCTAGCGGGAGGGGGCTAGACGAGCAGTACTTC
>TRBJ2-7|-|TRBV29-1|-
CNARVGGYEQYF
TGCAATGCTAGAGTCGGCGGCTACGAGCAGTACTTC
>TRBJ1-1|-|TRBV19|-
CASRIGVRAFF
TGTGCCAGTCGCATAGGGGTTCGAGCTTTCTTT
>TRBJ1-1|-|TRBV5-1|few
CATQEGFNTEAFF
TGCGCCACCCAGGAAGGGTTTAACACTGAAGCTTTCTTT
>TRBJ1-3|TRBD1|TRBV2|few
CASLDLTGAGNTIYF
TGTGCCAGCCTAGACCTTACAGGGGCTGGAAACACCATATATTTT
>TRBJ1-3|-|TRBV7-9|once
CASSLAPQANTIYF
TGTGCCAGCAGCTTAGCCCCACAGGCGAACACCATATATTTT
>TRBJ1-1|-|TRBV6-1|few
CASIRQRAFF
TGTGCCAGCATTCGACAGAGGGCTTTCTTT
>TRBJ1-5|TRBD1|TRBV29-1|many
CSVVGTGQNQPQHF
TGCAGCGTTGTTGGGACAGGGCAAAATCAGCCCCAGCATTTT
>TRBJ2-5|-|TRBV2|-
CASSQGSDRPYF
TGTGCCAGCAGTCAAGGTTCCGATCGGCCCTACTTC
>TRBJ1-2|-|TRBV29-1|-
CSVGGRSYGYTF
TGCAGCGTGGGGGGGAGGAGCTATGGCTACACCTTC
>TRBJ1-1|TRBD1|TRBV7-9|-
CASSLEVAADRGFF
TGTGCCAGCAGCTTAGAGGTGGCGGCGGACAGGGGGTTCTTT
>TRBJ2-7|-|TRBV10-3|-
CASSSQYLSYEQYF
TGTGCCAGCAGTTCTCAGTACCTCTCCTACGAGCAGTACTTC
>TRBJ2-7|-|TRBV12-3/TRBV12-4|once
CASSHVRYEQYF
TGTGCCAGCAGCCACGTCCGATACGAGCAGTACTTC
>TRBJ2-7|-|TRBV7-6|-
CASGRDGPYEQYF
TGTGCCAGCGGCCGGGACGGGCCCTACGAGCAGTACTTC
>TRBJ1-5|-|TRBV10-3|-
CASAPYGRFSNQPQHF
TGTGCCAGCGCTCCCTACGGAAGGTTTAGCAATCAGCCCCAGCATTTT
>TRBJ1-5|-|TRBV2|many
CASSDWGQGQPQHF
TGTGCCAGCAGTGATTGGGGTCAGGGCCAGCCCCAGCATTTT
>TRBJ1-2|-|TRBV11-3|many
CASSASAGLNGYTF
TGTGCCAGCAGCGCCTCGGCAGGCCTCAATGGCTACACCTTC